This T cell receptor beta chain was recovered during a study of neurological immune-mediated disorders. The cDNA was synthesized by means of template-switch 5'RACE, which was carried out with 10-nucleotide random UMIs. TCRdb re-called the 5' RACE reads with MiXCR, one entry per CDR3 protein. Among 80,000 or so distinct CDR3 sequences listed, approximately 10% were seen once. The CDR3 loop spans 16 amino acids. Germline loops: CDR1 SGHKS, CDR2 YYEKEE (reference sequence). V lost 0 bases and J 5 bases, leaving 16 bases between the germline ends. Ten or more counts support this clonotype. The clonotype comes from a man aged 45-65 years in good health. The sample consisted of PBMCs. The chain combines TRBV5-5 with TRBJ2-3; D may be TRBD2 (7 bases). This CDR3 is CASSLGNGGREDTQYF. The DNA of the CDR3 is TGTGCCAGCAGCTTGGGAAACGGGGGGCGCGAAGATACGCAGTATTTT. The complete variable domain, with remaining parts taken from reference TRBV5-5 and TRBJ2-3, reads DAGVTQSPTHLIKTRGQQVTLRCSPISGHKSVSWYQQVLGQGPQFIFQYYEKEERGRGNFPDRFSARQFPNYSSELNVNALLLGDSALYLCASSLGNGGREDTQYFGPGTRLTVL.